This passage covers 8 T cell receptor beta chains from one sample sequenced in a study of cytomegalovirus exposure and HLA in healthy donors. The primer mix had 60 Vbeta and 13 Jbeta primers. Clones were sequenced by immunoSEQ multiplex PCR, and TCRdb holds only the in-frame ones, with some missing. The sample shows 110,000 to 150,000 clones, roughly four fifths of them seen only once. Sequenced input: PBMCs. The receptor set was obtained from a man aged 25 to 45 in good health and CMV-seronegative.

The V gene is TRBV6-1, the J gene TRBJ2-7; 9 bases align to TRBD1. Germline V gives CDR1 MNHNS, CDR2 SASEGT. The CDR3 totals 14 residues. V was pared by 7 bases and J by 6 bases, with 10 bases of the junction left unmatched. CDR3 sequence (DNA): TGTGCCAGCACCTCGGGACAGGGATTATTCGAGCAGTACTTC. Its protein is CASTSGQGLFEQYF.

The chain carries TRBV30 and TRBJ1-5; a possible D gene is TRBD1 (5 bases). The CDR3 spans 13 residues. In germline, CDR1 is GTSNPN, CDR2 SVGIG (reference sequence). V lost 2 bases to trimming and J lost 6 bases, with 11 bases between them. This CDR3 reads CAWSSLDTQPQHF. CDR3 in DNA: TGTGCCTGGAGTTCTTTGGACACTCAGCCCCAGCATTTT.

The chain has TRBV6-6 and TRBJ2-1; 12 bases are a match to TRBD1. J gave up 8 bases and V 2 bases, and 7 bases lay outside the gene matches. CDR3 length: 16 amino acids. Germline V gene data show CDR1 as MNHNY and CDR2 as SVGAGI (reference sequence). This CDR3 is CASSYLRDRGLDEQFF. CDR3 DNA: TGTGCCAGCAGTTACCTCCGGGACAGGGGGCTGGATGAGCAGTTCTTC.

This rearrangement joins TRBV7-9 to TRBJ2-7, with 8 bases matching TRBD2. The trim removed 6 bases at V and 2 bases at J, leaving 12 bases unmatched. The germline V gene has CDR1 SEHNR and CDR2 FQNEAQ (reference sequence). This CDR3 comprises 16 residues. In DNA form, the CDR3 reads TGTGCCAGCAGTACTCCGAGAGCGGGAGCCCCCTACGAGCAGTACTTC. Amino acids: CASSTPRAGAPYEQYF.

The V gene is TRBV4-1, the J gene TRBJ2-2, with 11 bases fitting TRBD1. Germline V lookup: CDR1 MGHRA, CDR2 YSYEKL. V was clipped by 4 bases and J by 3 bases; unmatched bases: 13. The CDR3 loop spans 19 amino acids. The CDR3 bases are TGCGCCAGCAGCCTCCCTAGGGTCGGACAGGGGGCGGACACCGGGGAGCTGTTTTTT. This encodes CASSLPRVGQGADTGELFF.

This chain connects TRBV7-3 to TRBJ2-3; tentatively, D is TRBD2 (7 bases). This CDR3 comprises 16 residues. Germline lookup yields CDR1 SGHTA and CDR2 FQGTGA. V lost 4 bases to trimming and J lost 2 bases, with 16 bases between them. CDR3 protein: CASSSGRGAVTDTQYF. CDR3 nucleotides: TGTGCCAGCAGCTCGGGGAGGGGGGCCGTCACAGATACGCAGTATTTT.

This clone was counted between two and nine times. In DNA form, the CDR3 reads TGTGCCAGCAGAGGACTAGCGGGAGATAAGGCGGAGACCCAGTACTTC. Its translation: CASRGLAGDKAETQYF. The rearrangement links TRBV25-1 to TRBJ2-5, with 13 positions matching TRBD2. Germline-derived CDR1 and CDR2 are MGHDK and SYGVNS. J lost 5 bases, V lost 6 bases, and 9 bases had no gene match. The CDR3 consists of 16 residues.

The CDR3: CASSPRGAGGANTQYF. The CDR3 DNA reads as TGTGCCAGCTCACCCCGCGGGGCGGGAGGGGCGAATACGCAGTATTTT. The genes are TRBV18 and TRBJ2-3; 9 nucleotides line up with TRBD2. The CDR3 is 16 residues long. Germline values: CDR1 KGHSH, CDR2 LQKENI. The ends lost 3 bases at V and 7 bases at J; junction bases unmatched: 11.